This entry features one TCR beta chain sequence. The target antigen is unknown. TCRdb re-called the 5' RACE reads and catalogs CDR3 proteins one per entry, DNA excluded. In all, the sample yields approximately 400,000 distinct CDR3 sequences. This CDR3 is 14 amino acids long. The data were taken from a study of monozygotic twins with inflammatory bowel disease. Study outcomes and limitations: The co-twins with IBD showed lower TCRbeta diversity (inverse Simpson) than their healthy siblings. With others, IBD patients shared fewer clonotypes than healthy twins did, especially with disease activity.

Sequenced material: blood. This receptor was taken from a human donor with ulcerative colitis or Crohn's disease, or a healthy co-twin of an affected twin (not recorded which). This rearrangement joins TRBV21-1 to TRBJ2-2; with no DNA, the TCRdb D assignment of TRBD1 cannot be verified. TRBV21-1 is classified as a pseudogene. This chain's CDR3 is CASRQGQGSGELFF.